These 17 T cell receptor beta chains were sequenced from one sample in a study of CD8 T cells in ankylosing spondylitis. Findings and caveats of the study: In ankylosing spondylitis blood, a motif of seven to nine highly homologous TCR beta variants appeared characteristic.

These receptors have no known antigen. Each CDR3 protein is one row after TCRdb ran MiXCR on the 5' RACE reads. The table shows 300,000 to 400,000 distinct CDR3 sequences, with about 20% occurring only once. The source material was blood, either unsorted or a sorted T cell fraction (not recorded which). The receptors derive from a male donor with ankylosing spondylitis.

A few counts support this clonotype. This sequence joins TRBV5-1 and TRBJ2-7; tentative D call: TRBD2 (5 bases). Trimming stripped 3 bases from V and 6 bases from J, with 19 bases between. The CDR3 spans 15 residues. The germline gives CDR1 SGHRS, CDR2 YFSETQ. The CDR3 reads CASSWELVSGGEQYF. In DNA, the CDR3 is TGCGCCAGCAGCTGGGAACTAGTCTCAGGTGGCGAGCAGTACTTC.

This sequence joins TRBV10-3 and TRBJ1-5, with 7 bases identical to TRBD1. Germline assignment: CDR1 ENHRY and CDR2 SYGVKD. The CDR3 has 16 residues. With 4 bases clipped from V and 5 bases from J, the junction kept 11 bases outside the gene matches. CDR3 loop: CAISGQGGYRDQPQHF. The CDR3 DNA is TGTGCCATCAGTGGACAGGGCGGGTATCGGGATCAGCCCCAGCATTTT.

This clonotype has only one observation. Here the CDR3 reads CASTRLADTQYF. The CDR3 nucleotides read TGTGCCAGCACCAGATTAGCGGATACGCAGTATTTT. The chain has TRBV5-6 and TRBJ2-3; possible D gene TRBD2, 5 bases. Germline V CDR1 and CDR2: SGHDT, YYEEEE. The V end lost 6 bases, the J end lost 6 bases, and 11 bases lay between the germline ends. This CDR3 spans 12 amino acids.

This clonotype has just a few counts. This chain uses TRBV20-1 with TRBJ2-1, with 7 bases lining up with TRBD2. V lost 3 bases, J lost 8 bases, and 16 bases stayed unmatched. From germline, CDR1 is DFQATT and CDR2 SNEGSKA (reference sequence). The CDR3 has 16 amino acids. This CDR3 reads CSASAPRGGSFYEQFF. The DNA for the CDR3 is TGCAGTGCTAGTGCCCCTAGGGGCGGGAGTTTTTATGAGCAGTTCTTC.

This clonotype was recorded a few times. The chain couples TRBV25-1 to TRBJ2-7; weak D call: TRBD1 (6 bases). Germline CDR1 MGHDK, CDR2 SYGVNS. The CDR3 is 14 amino acids. Trimming took 2 bases from V and 1 from J, leaving 9 bases between them. CDR3 sequence reads: CASSEPGQSYEQYF. CDR3 nucleotide sequence: TGTGCCAGCAGTGAACCGGGACAATCCTACGAGCAGTACTTC.

There are a few counts of this clonotype. The rearrangement joins TRBV20-1 to TRBJ2-1; no definite D call. Trimming took 5 bases from V and 4 from J, leaving 9 bases between them. CDR3 length equals 12 residues. Germline CDR1 reads DFQATT; CDR2 reads SNEGSKA (reference sequence). The DNA of the CDR3 is TGCAGTGCTCCAGACCATTACAATGAGCAGTTCTTC. Translated: CSAPDHYNEQFF.

This clonotype has just one count. The chain is built from TRBV6-2 or TRBV6-3 and TRBJ2-5, with D tentatively TRBD1 (5 bases). V was trimmed by 2 bases and J by 2 bases, leaving 18 bases between them. The CDR3 has 17 amino acids. Germline-derived CDR1 and CDR2 are MNHEY and SVGEGT. CDR3 sequence (DNA): TGTGCCAGCAGTTACCCACCCGCGGTGACAGCTCAAGAGACCCAGTACTTC. This codes for CASSYPPAVTAQETQYF.

J is TRBJ2-2 and V is TRBV7-2; no clear D. V lost 5 bases to trimming and J lost 5 bases, with 3 bases between them. The germline V gene encodes CDR1 SGHTA and CDR2 FQGNSA. This CDR3 region has 11 residues. CDR3 residues: CASSQTGELFF. The CDR3 DNA is TGTGCCAGCAGCCAAACCGGGGAGCTGTTTTTT.

This chain connects TRBV6-4 to TRBJ1-4, with D possibly being TRBD1 (5 bases). Trimming left V 7 bases short and J 6 bases short, with 24 bases between. In germline, CDR1 is MRHNA, CDR2 SNTAGT. The CDR3 length is 17 residues. For the CDR3, the DNA is TGTGCCAGCACGGGCAGGGAGAATCCGGGAGCAGATGAAAAACTGTTTTTT. Residues: CASTGRENPGADEKLFF.

The table lists this clonotype with a few counts. V usage is TRBV20-1 and J usage is TRBJ2-1, with D perhaps TRBD2 (5 bases). Per the germline V gene, CDR1 is DFQATT and CDR2 is SNEGSKA (reference sequence). Trimming took off 5 bases at V and 11 bases at J, with 19 bases between the two ends. The CDR3 consists of 13 residues. CDR3 protein: CSAGASSTRQQFF. Written as DNA, the CDR3 is TGCAGTGCTGGCGCTAGCTCTACCCGTCAGCAGTTCTTC.

In its sample, this clonotype was seen a few times. V gene TRBV13 combines with J gene TRBJ2-2; 9 positions match TRBD1. V dropped 5 bases and J dropped 8; count of bases not matched to a gene: 12. The V gene's germline CDR1 is PRHDT and CDR2 FYEKMQ (reference sequence). The CDR3 sequence is 16 residues long. In nucleotides, the CDR3 is TGTGCCAGCAGCCCCACGGACAGGGGTCTTTCTGGGGAGCTGTTTTTT. It yields the protein CASSPTDRGLSGELFF.

The sample holds a few counts of this clonotype. V and J are TRBV28 and TRBJ2-7; D remains unclear. Germline-derived CDR1 and CDR2 are MDHEN and SYDVKM. The CDR3 spans 12 residues. V was trimmed by 6 bases and J by 8 bases, leaving 14 bases between them. The DNA of the CDR3 is TGTGCCAGCAGCCCTACGCCTGCTAAGCAGTACTTC. Translating it yields CASSPTPAKQYF.

The table lists this clonotype with a few counts. This sequence joins TRBV7-9 and TRBJ2-2; 7 nucleotides agree with TRBD1. This CDR3 has 17 residues. CDR1 SEHNR and CDR2 FQNEAQ come from the germline V gene (reference sequence). Germline trimming cut 5 bases from V and 0 bases from J; bases unmatched to any gene: 9. The CDR3 sequence is CASSRFGTAANTGELFF. CDR3 sequence (DNA): TGTGCCAGCAGCCGATTCGGGACAGCAGCGAACACCGGGGAGCTGTTTTTT.

The chain combines TRBV6-2 or TRBV6-3 with TRBJ2-3, with D tentatively TRBD1 (6 bases). The germline V gene has CDR1 MNHEY and CDR2 SVGEGT. CDR3 length equals 15 residues. The V gene lost 6 bases and the J gene lost 9 bases, with 22 bases spanning the gap. CDR3 coding DNA: TGTGCCAGCAGGCCGGGACAAGGTAGCGTAGGGACGCAGTATTTT. It codes for CASRPGQGSVGTQYF.

This clonotype was found a few times. The rearrangement links TRBV28 to TRBJ2-7; TRBD2 matches 8 bases. Germline CDR1 and CDR2: MDHEN and SYDVKM. V dropped 7 bases and J dropped 5; count of bases not matched to a gene: 13. This CDR3 has 15 amino acids. CDR3 region: CASNPGGRWLHEQYF. In DNA form, the CDR3 reads TGTGCCAGCAACCCGGGGGGGAGGTGGTTGCACGAGCAGTACTTC.

In this sample, this clonotype turned up many times. The CDR3: CASSLRAGGNQPQHF. CDR3 DNA sequence: TGTGCCAGCAGCTTAAGGGCAGGGGGCAATCAGCCCCAGCATTTT. The chain employs TRBV11-2 and TRBJ1-5, with D tentatively TRBD1 (6 bases). This CDR3 has 15 amino acids. The V end was cut by 2 bases, the J end by 2 bases, with 10 bases between. Germline CDR1 and CDR2: SGHAT and FQNNGV.

The chain combines TRBV5-1 with TRBJ2-3; 10 bases line up with TRBD2. Trimming at V came to 3 bases and at J to 2 bases, leaving 3 bases not matched to a gene. Germline V gives CDR1 SGHRS, CDR2 YFSETQ. This CDR3 spans 15 amino acids. As DNA, the CDR3 is TGCGCCAGCAGCTGGACTAGCGGTCACACAGATACGCAGTATTTT. Translation gives CASSWTSGHTDTQYF.